The sequence of this TCR beta chain was determined in a study of CD8 T cells in Susac syndrome. Study summary: Eight or nine of the sequenced Susac syndrome patients were in remission, and roughly 6 had active disease. Patients with Susac syndrome were therapy-naive, on corticosteroids, or on intravenous immunoglobulin alone at blood draw. Points from the study as a whole: It was acknowledged in the study that the number of individuals who were included in its TCR sequencing and HLA analysis was relatively small. Clonal expansion was absent from the CD4+ T cell repertoires in Susac syndrome.

Details on this clonotype: What it binds is not known.

An amount of RNA that ranged from roughly 0.5 to 1 ug was reverse transcribed with random hexamers. TCRdb re-called the immunoSEQ multiplex PCR reads through MiXCR, storing one row per CDR3 protein. In the table there are 160,000 or so distinct CDR3 sequences, around 95% of which are singletons. The CDR3 loop spans 14 amino acids. Trimming cost V 6 bases and J 4 bases, with 15 bases left between them. The V gene's germline CDR1 is SGHTA and CDR2 FQGTGA. This chain joins TRBV7-3 and TRBJ1-1; D remains ambiguous. The source material was CD4+ T cells from PBMCs. The source is a human donor with Susac syndrome. CDR3 in amino acids: CASSSSGWGTEAFF. CDR3 in DNA: TGTGCCAGCAGTTCGAGCGGGTGGGGCACTGAAGCTTTCTTT.